This T cell receptor beta chain originates from a study of shared clonotypes between healthy human individuals. Study background: CD8 memory received one plate per donor, CD8 naive two, CD4 memory three and CD4 naive three. Points from the study as a whole: Clonotypes that were shared across a handful of donors made up approximately 5% of naive CD4 clonotypes.

Germline lookup yields CDR1 PRHDT and CDR2 FYEKMQ (reference sequence). The CDR3 is made up of 14 amino acids. V lost 6 bases and J lost 5, with 13 bases in between. Evenly divided among several immunoSEQ plates was the genomic DNA of each subset. The assay was immunoSEQ multiplex PCR, and TCRdb's table has in-frame clones only and misses some. This table has millions of clones, approximately 95% appearing once. Concerning this clone itself: The antigen remains unidentified.

Selected positively for CCR7 and CD45RO-negative, naive CD8 cells excluded terminally differentiated effector memory CD45RA+ cells. Every one of the donors was a Caucasian adult that lived in Nashville, Tennessee. This rearrangement joins TRBV13 to TRBJ2-2; possible D gene TRBD2, 6 bases. This clonotype originated in a man between 18 and 35 years old in good health. The sequenced sample consisted of naive CD8+ T cells sorted from blood. Written as DNA, the CDR3 is TGTGCCAGCAGTGGGACTTTTCTGACCGGGGAGCTGTTTTTT. This codes for CASSGTFLTGELFF.